These 25 T cell receptor beta chains originate from one sample sequenced in a study of CD8+CD57+ T cells in acquired aplastic anemia. Investigators profiled TCR beta VDJ and CDR3 from genomic DNA template. Using its own MiXCR run on the reads, TCRdb lists one record per CDR3 protein. This repertoire shows approximately 260,000 distinct CDR3 sequences, 82% found once; its top ten account for around 40%. Patients picked for sequencing had shown CD8+CD57+ cell expansion detected by flow cytometry. Sequences were obtained from sorted CD4+, CD8+, or CD8+CD57+ T cells (not recorded which) from PBMCs. The source of these receptors is a human donor with aplastic anemia.

In regard to this clonotype: One junction end disagrees with the germline gene, perhaps due to a read error. The gene calls are TRBV7-8 and TRBJ1-6; no clear D. This CDR3 is 13 amino acids long. Germline V lookup: CDR1 SGHVS, CDR2 FQNEAQ. The CDR3 protein is CASSVGPTAPHHF. The CDR3 region has the DNA TGTGCCAGCAGTGTAGGACCCACGGCACCCCACCACTTT.

The CDR3 sequence: CASSVGGQFYEQYLHF. The CDR3 nucleotides read TGTGCCAGCAGCGTTGGTGGGCAGTTCTACGAGCAGTACCTCCACTTT. The chain carries TRBV7-2 and TRBJ1-6; the D is unclear. Trimming removed 5 bases at V and 15 bases at J, with 26 bases between. This CDR3 spans 16 amino acids. Germline CDR1 is SGHTA and CDR2 is FQGNSA. The full variable domain, rest sourced from reference TRBV7-2 and TRBJ1-6, is GAGVSQSPSNKVTEKGKDVELRCDPISGHTALYWYRQSLGQGLEFLIYFQGNSAPDKSGLPSDRFSAERTGGSVSTLTIQRTQQEDSAVYLCASSVGGQFYEQYLHFGNGTRLTVT.

Remarks on this clonotype: This sequence may be a read error, since a much larger clone differs from it by one base. It is unclear where the CDR3 begins or ends on the DNA, so no DNA is shown, and the CDR3 is as TCRdb lists it. J is TRBJ2-6 and V is TRBV7-9; whether TRBD1, the table's D call, matches the DNA was not checked. The CDR3 contains 16 residues when both ends are counted. Germline CDR1 and CDR2: SEHNR and FQNEAQ (reference sequence). Here the CDR3 reads CAGQGARGTQYFGLTF.

Comments on this clonotype: Likely a read error: the CDR3 ends without its conserved phenylalanine or tryptophan. This chain uses TRBV11-3 with TRBJ1-2; D may be TRBD1 (5 bases). Per the germline V gene, CDR1 is SGHNT and CDR2 is YENEEA. This CDR3 has 12 amino acids. The germline V and J ends were trimmed by 1 base and 8 bases, with 8 bases remaining between them. CDR3 coding DNA: TGTGCCAGCAGCTTAGGGGGCGAAGGCTACACCCTC. Translating gives CASSLGGEGYTL.

V gene TRBV9 combines with J gene TRBJ1-1; D not certain. CDR1 and CDR2 from the germline V gene are SGDLS and YYNGEE. CDR3 size: 14 residues. Deletions cut 4 bases from V and 1 base from J, with 11 bases between. The CDR3 protein is CASSLGRENTEAFF. CDR3 bases: TGTGCCAGCAGCCTAGGACGGGAGAACACTGAAGCTTTCTTT.

The gene calls are TRBV11-2 and TRBJ2-7, with 9 bases lining up with TRBD1. CDR3 length equals 18 residues. V was pared by 4 bases and J by 1 base, with 14 bases of the junction left unmatched. Germline CDR1 reads SGHAT; CDR2 reads FQNNGV. The CDR3 sequence: CASSSGTGWTALSYEQYV. The CDR3 DNA is TGTGCCAGCAGCTCCGGGACAGGGTGGACAGCCCTTTCCTACGAGCAGTACGTC.

Notes on this clonotype: The CDR3 ends on some other residue instead of the conserved phenylalanine or tryptophan, so this is likely a read error. The limits of the CDR3 on the DNA are not certain, so only TCRdb's listed CDR3 is given. The chain is built from TRBV2 and TRBJ2-6; the table's D call, TRBD2, was not checked against the DNA. With termini counted, the CDR3 has 16 amino acids. Germline CDR1 reads SNHLY; CDR2 reads FYNNEI. The CDR3 here is CASSLAGSYGHNVRTC.

As to this clonotype: Compared with germline, one end of the junction differs, possibly owing to a read error. The chain joins TRBV2 to TRBJ1-2, with D maybe TRBD1 (5 bases). Germline-derived CDR1 and CDR2 are SNHLY and FYNNEI. There are 13 residues in the CDR3. The CDR3 loop is CASSDGGVHEYFF. The CDR3, as DNA: TGTGCCAGCAGCGATGGGGGGGTCCATGAGTACTTCTTC.

V gene TRBV10-3 combines with J gene TRBJ1-1; 7 nucleotides line up with TRBD1. The CDR3 covers 16 residues. V lost 5 bases and J lost 1; bases outside the gene matches: 10. Germline CDR1 reads ENHRY; CDR2 reads SYGVKD. As DNA, the CDR3 is TGTGCCATCAGTTGGTTCCCCTCAGGGGGGAACACTGAAGCTTTCTTT. Protein sequence: CAISWFPSGGNTEAFF.

Only a few counts were recorded for this clonotype. One end of the junction is discordant with germline, which a read error may explain. The gene calls are TRBV15 and TRBJ2-3, with D perhaps TRBD1 or TRBD2 (6 bases each). The CDR3 is 14 amino acids. CDR1 is LNHNV and CDR2 is YYDKDF in the germline V gene (reference sequence). The CDR3 DNA follows: TGTGCCAGCAGCTTAGGGGGAGGTGCCTATACGCAGTATTTT. Protein product: CASSLGGGAYTQYF.

The chain recombines TRBV7-2 with TRBJ1-1; D not certain. There are 16 residues in the CDR3. CDR1 SGHTA and CDR2 FQGNSA come from the germline V gene. The V and J ends lost 1 base and 11 bases respectively, with 23 bases between them. This CDR3 reads CASSLVSTNEKLFAFF. CDR3 coding DNA: TGTGCCAGCAGCTTAGTCTCAACTAATGAAAAACTGTTTGCTTTCTTT. Looking up the rest from reference TRBV7-2 and TRBJ1-1 gives the full variable domain: GAGVSQSPSNKVTEKGKDVELRCDPISGHTALYWYRQSLGQGLEFLIYFQGNSAPDKSGLPSDRFSAERTGGSVSTLTIQRTQQEDSAVYLCASSLVSTNEKLFAFFGQGTRLTVV.

V gene TRBV7-9 combines with J gene TRBJ2-1; the D is unclear. V shed 5 bases and J shed 9 bases, with 23 bases lying between them. The germline gives CDR1 SEHNR, CDR2 FQNEAQ (reference sequence). CDR3 length: 16 residues. The CDR3 nucleotides are TGTGCCAGCAGCGCAGTAGCAGAGACCCAGAACTTTGAGCAGTTCTTC. Translation: CASSAVAETQNFEQFF.

This rearrangement joins TRBV7-9 to TRBJ2-1; maybe TRBD2 (7 bases). CDR1 and CDR2 from the germline V gene are SEHNR and FQNEAQ (reference sequence). V lost 5 bases and J lost 3, with 17 bases in between. The CDR3 totals 16 residues. DNA for the CDR3: TGTGCCAGCAGCAAGGGGGGGCGGGGGTACTACAATGAGCAGTTCTTC. Protein: CASSKGGRGYYNEQFF. The whole variable domain, remainder taken from reference TRBV7-9 and TRBJ2-1, is DTGVSQNPRHKITKRGQNVTFRCDPISEHNRLYWYRQTLGQGPEFLTYFQNEAQLEKSRLLSDRFSAERPKGSFSTLEIQRTEQGDSAMYLCASSKGGRGYYNEQFFGPGTRLTVL.

The V call is TRBV7-9, the J call TRBJ2-1, with D tentatively TRBD2 (5 bases). CDR3 length: 16 residues. V lost 2 bases, J lost 13 bases, and 24 bases lay in between. In germline, CDR1 is SEHNR, CDR2 FQNEAQ (reference sequence). This CDR3 reads CASSLLPGERSFGQFF. Here the CDR3 DNA reads TGTGCCAGCAGCTTACTACCCGGGGAGCGGAGTTTTGGACAGTTCTTC.

In regard to this clonotype: An end of the junction differs from the germline gene, which may be a read error. The chain couples TRBV7-3 to TRBJ1-4; D not resolved. The CDR3 is 14 amino acids. Germline CDR1 and CDR2: SGHTA and FQGTGA. The CDR3 region is CASSSEGGSYNEQF. The CDR3 DNA follows: TGTGCCAGCAGCTCGGAGGGAGGATCCTACAATGAGCAGTTT.

This clonotype was seen a handful of times. The chain has TRBV5-4 and TRBJ2-1; 7 nucleotides match TRBD2. V lost 2 bases and J lost 9; bases outside the gene matches: 14. The germline gives CDR1 SGHNT, CDR2 YYREEE (reference sequence). This CDR3 comprises 16 residues. CDR3 in DNA: TGTGCCAGCAGCTTTCAAAGAAGCGGGGCGTCCGCTGAGCAGTTCTTC. Its translation is CASSFQRSGASAEQFF.

The rearrangement links TRBV29-1 to TRBJ2-7; D perhaps matches TRBD2 (6 bases). The V end lost 7 bases, the J end lost 3 bases, and 16 bases lay between the germline ends. The CDR3 totals 13 residues. Germline V gives CDR1 SQVTM, CDR2 ANQGSEA. The CDR3 DNA follows: TGCAGCGAACAGGCTACTAGCATCTACGAGCAGTACGTC. It translates to CSEQATSIYEQYV.

This sequence joins TRBV7-8 and TRBJ1-2; D gene uncertain. With 1 base removed from V and 3 bases from J, the gap between germline ends came to 21 bases. CDR3 size: 18 residues. The germline gives CDR1 SGHVS, CDR2 FQNEAQ. The CDR3 region has the DNA TGTGCCAGCAGCTTAGGCGGAAGCGCCGATACGCAGTACTATGGCTACACCTTC. It translates to CASSLGGSADTQYYGYTF.

This clonotype was counted only a few times. V usage is TRBV24-1 and J usage is TRBJ2-1, with 7 positions matching TRBD2. After removal of 4 bases from V and 2 bases from J, the junction contained 7 bases not matched to a gene. This CDR3 is 16 amino acids long. Germline lookup yields CDR1 KGHDR and CDR2 SFDVKD. CDR3 nucleotide sequence: TGTGCCACCAGTGACCCAAGCGGGAACGCCTACAATGAGCAGTTCTTC. Protein: CATSDPSGNAYNEQFF.

The chain has TRBV15 and TRBJ2-7, with D perhaps matching TRBD1 or TRBD2 (6 bases each). Trimming shortened V by 0 bases and J by 6 bases, and 12 bases separated the two germline ends. Germline V gene data show CDR1 as LNHNV and CDR2 as YYDKDF (reference sequence). The CDR3 extends over 14 amino acids. CDR3 region: CATSRDRGAREQYF. In nucleotides, the CDR3 is TGTGCCACCAGCAGAGATAGGGGGGCACGCGAGCAGTACTTC.

The CDR3 DNA is TGCGCCAGCAGTGAGCCGGGCGTGAATCAGCCCCAGCATTTT. Protein: CASSEPGVNQPQHF. The chain is built from TRBV10-2 and TRBJ1-5; D is unclear. V was clipped by 2 bases and J by 4 bases, with 9 bases between them. This CDR3 region has 14 residues. Germline CDR1 reads WSHSY; CDR2 reads SAAADI.

This clonotype was observed many times. The chain combines TRBV11-3 with TRBJ2-3; 7 positions match TRBD1. Per the germline V gene, CDR1 is SGHNT and CDR2 is YENEEA. J was trimmed by 7 bases and V by 0 bases; bases with no gene match: 4. The CDR3 is 14 residues long. The CDR3 loop reads CASSLDLTGNTQYF. For the CDR3, the DNA is TGTGCCAGCAGCTTAGATCTGACAGGGAATACGCAGTATTTT.

Comments on this clonotype: The conserved phenylalanine or tryptophan is not found at the CDR3 terminus, so this likely reflects a read error. Because the CDR3's place on the DNA is in doubt, the DNA is left out and the CDR3 is given as listed by TCRdb. This chain connects TRBV19 to TRBJ2-1; the tabulated D call, TRBD2, remains unverified against the DNA. The CDR3 has 15 residues if both end residues are counted. The germline V gene encodes CDR1 LNHDA and CDR2 SQIVND (reference sequence). CDR3 sequence: CASSITSGITEQFFV.

The chain links TRBV7-9 to TRBJ2-6; TRBD2 might be the D (7 bases). Germline loops: CDR1 SEHNR, CDR2 FQNEAQ (reference sequence). Trimming removed 5 bases from V and 15 bases from J, with 26 bases in between. CDR3 length: 16 amino acids. CDR3 nucleotides: TGTGCCAGCAGCGGGGGGGCGCGCCTAGGGGCCCAGTACCTGACTTTC. Its translation: CASSGGARLGAQYLTF.

About this clonotype itself: A junction boundary mismatches the germline segment, possibly from a read error. The CDR3 spells CATSEGSSQETQYF. The CDR3 coding sequence is TGTGCCACCAGTGAGGGCTCCAGCCAAGAGACCCAGTACTTC. This chain links TRBV12-3 or TRBV12-4 with TRBJ2-5; D perhaps matches TRBD2 (5 bases). The CDR3 contains 14 residues.